This T cell receptor beta chain was found in a study of T cells in Graves' hyperthyroidism and ophthalmopathy. The sample holds many counts of this clonotype. As yet, its antigen is unknown. The CDR3 is 17 amino acids. The J segment lost 2 bases and the V segment lost 5 bases, leaving 8 bases of the junction unmatched. CDR1 SGHAT and CDR2 FQNNGV come from the germline V gene. With a duration under 2 months, the hyperthyroidism was newly diagnosed in patients aged 18 to 65. Those patients with uncontrolled infection, other autoimmune disease, pregnancy or lactation were excluded. Together with thyroid ultrasound, orbital computed tomography, serum thyroxine and TRAb, clinical symptoms were used for diagnoses. Whole-study results and caveats: Among clonotypes expanded in thyroid above 0.001, most were also found in blood.

RNA transcripts served as the template for amplifying TCR beta CDR3 regions. An initial round of RT-PCR targeting the TCR CDR3 relied on the HTBI primer set. TCRdb reanalysed the multiplex PCR reads using MiXCR and keeps one entry per CDR3 protein. The table has around 690,000 distinct CDR3 sequences, roughly 17% seen once. The sample consisted of blood. This chain joins TRBV11-2 and TRBJ2-7; 14 bases fit TRBD2. This TCR came from a man aged 45-65 years with Graves' hyperthyroidism. In DNA form, the CDR3 reads TGTGCCAGCAGCCCGGGACTAGCGGGAGAAATACCCTACGAGCAGTACTTC. This gives the protein CASSPGLAGEIPYEQYF. The full variable domain, in which reference TRBV11-2 and TRBJ2-7 provide the parts outside the CDR3, is EAGVAQSPRYKIIEKRQSVAFWCNPISGHATLYWYQQILGQGPKLLIQFQNNGVVDDSQLPKDRFSAERLKGVDSTLKIQPAKLEDSAVYLCASSPGLAGEIPYEQYFGPGTRLTVT.